The TCR beta chain under discussion was sequenced for a study of blood T cells in healthy people across ages. Notes on the study in general: Unsorted PBMCs blocked a conclusive comparison of naive and antigen-experienced cells.

With a J-beta primer mix and a sample-barcoded 5' primer, a second PCR ran 7 to 11 cycles. CDR3-containing paired-end reads numbering at least 2.5 million came from each sample. TCRdb re-analysed the 5' RACE reads in MiXCR, keeping a single row per CDR3 protein. The sample includes about 1.8 million distinct CDR3 sequences, less than 50% seen only once; the top ten take 2.1%. Each sample yielded at least 5 micrograms of PBMC total RNA. Comment on this clonotype: Its antigen is undetermined.

The sample taken for sequencing was blood. The TCR originated in a woman aged 40 to 50 in good health.

For the CDR3, the DNA is TGCGCCAGCAGCTTGTATCAACGGGGGAGCACAGATACGCAGTATTTT. Its protein product is CASSLYQRGSTDTQYF. This chain connects TRBV5-1 to TRBJ2-3; D possibly corresponds to TRBD2 (6 bases). Germline lookup yields CDR1 SGHRS and CDR2 YFSETQ. CDR3 length equals 16 residues. The ends were cut back, 1 base at V and 0 bases at J, with 12 bases in the middle. Full variable domain (rest looked up from reference TRBV5-1 and TRBJ2-3): KAGVTQTPRYLIKTRGQQVTLSCSPISGHRSVSWYQQTPGQGLQFLFEYFSETQRNKGNFPGRFSGRQFSNSRSEMNVSTLELGDSALYLCASSLYQRGSTDTQYFGPGTRLTVL.